The 8 T cell receptor beta chains presented below share a single source sample, sequenced in a study of blood T cell repertoires in COVID-19. Only in-frame clones appear in the TCRdb table, and some are missing; sequencing was by immunoSEQ multiplex PCR. The sample holds 260,000 or so clones, about 85% seen once. The sequenced sample was PBMCs or T cells enriched from blood (not recorded which). These receptors were obtained from a woman between 50 and 59 years old who had recovered from COVID-19.

The V and J genes are TRBV30 and TRBJ1-1; possible D gene TRBD1, 6 bases. The V gene lost 0 bases and the J gene lost 0 bases, with 17 bases spanning the gap. This CDR3 region has 17 residues. Germline CDR1 and CDR2: GTSNPN and SVGIG (reference sequence). Written as DNA, the CDR3 is TGTGCCTGGAGTGTATTTTTCAGGGGAATAATGAACACTGAAGCTTTCTTT. Protein sequence: CAWSVFFRGIMNTEAFF. The variable domain in full, completed from reference TRBV30 and TRBJ1-1, reads SQTIHQWPATLVQPVGSPLSLECTVEGTSNPNLYWYRQAAGRGLQLLFYSVGIGQISSEVPQNLSASRPQDRQFILSSKKLLLSDSGFYLCAWSVFFRGIMNTEAFFGQGTRLTVV.

The CDR3 nucleotides read TGCGCCAGCCTGGGCGGGAGCTCCTACGAGCAGTACTTC. Amino acids: CASLGGSSYEQYF. V usage is TRBV4-3 and J usage is TRBJ2-7, with 7 bases aligning to TRBD2. The germline CDR1 and CDR2 sequences are LGHNA and YSLEER. Germline trimming cut 8 bases from V and 0 bases from J; bases unmatched to any gene: 4. This CDR3 is built from 13 residues.

This clone was seen a handful of times. V gene TRBV4-1 combines with J gene TRBJ2-1; 7 bases agree with TRBD2. The V segment lost 0 bases and the J segment 8 bases; nucleotides outside the gene matches: 7. The CDR3 extends over 15 amino acids. The germline V gene encodes CDR1 MGHRA and CDR2 YSYEKL. The CDR3 reads CASSQDAGVIDEQFF. CDR3 coding DNA: TGCGCCAGCAGCCAAGATGCGGGAGTCATCGATGAGCAGTTCTTC.

The CDR3 nucleotides read TGTGCCAGTAGAACAGGGTGGAACACTGAAGCTTTCTTT. It specifies CASRTGWNTEAFF. The chain couples TRBV19 to TRBJ1-1, with a tentative D call TRBD1 (6 bases). Trimming pared 6 bases from V and 1 base from J, leaving 9 bases between. The CDR3 sequence is 13 residues long. The germline gives CDR1 LNHDA, CDR2 SQIVND (reference sequence).

This chain links TRBV7-2 with TRBJ2-7, with D possibly being TRBD2 (5 bases). CDR3 length equals 16 residues. The V end lost 5 bases, the J end lost 0 bases, and 17 bases lay between the germline ends. Germline V gene lookup returns CDR1 SGHTA and CDR2 FQGNSA. The CDR3 loop reads CASSVRGAESSYEQYF. As DNA, the CDR3 is TGTGCCAGCAGCGTTCGGGGAGCGGAGAGCTCCTACGAGCAGTACTTC.

V gene TRBV6-5 combines with J gene TRBJ1-4; D is unresolved. With 7 bases removed from V and 4 bases from J, the gap between germline ends came to 16 bases. This CDR3 contains 15 residues. Per germline, CDR1 MNHEY and CDR2 SVGAGI. As DNA, the CDR3 is TGTGCCAGCACCACCCTTTCCGGGTTTAATGAAAAACTGTTTTTT. Translating gives CASTTLSGFNEKLFF.

V usage is TRBV28 and J usage is TRBJ1-2, with TRBD1 matching 10 bases. With 10 bases clipped from V and 7 bases from J, the junction kept 18 bases outside the gene matches. Germline V lookup: CDR1 MDHEN, CDR2 SYDVKM. CDR3 length: 16 residues. This CDR3 is CAIEGQGRVMSSGYTF. CDR3 in DNA: TGTGCCATCGAGGGACAGGGGAGGGTAATGTCGAGTGGCTACACCTTC.

CDR3 residues: CASSFFSSQETQYF. CDR3 sequence (DNA): TGTGCCAGCAGCTTTTTTTCCTCCCAAGAGACCCAGTACTTC. The V call is TRBV7-9, the J call TRBJ2-5; no reliable D call. This CDR3 region has 14 residues. Germline V lookup: CDR1 SEHNR, CDR2 FQNEAQ (reference sequence). The V end was cut by 3 bases, the J end by 1 base, with 9 bases between.